This entry features one T cell receptor (beta chain) sequence. Its target is not known. This record comes from a study of identifying expanded T cells in peripheral blood. The study, taken as a whole, reports: Across healthy donors, higher total template counts meant significantly greater approximately two-week count variance. Technical replicates showed about 1.1 changed clones; approximately two weeks around 15; four weeks 19.

The V gene's germline CDR1 is KGHSH and CDR2 LQKENI. CDR3 length: 14 residues. The trim removed 3 bases at V and 5 bases at J, leaving 3 bases unmatched. Only in-frame clones appear in the TCRdb table, and some are missing; sequencing was by immunoSEQ multiplex PCR. The table includes under 110,000 clones, roughly 85% detected once. This TCR was sampled from a person aged 18 to 70 in good health. The V call is TRBV18, the J call TRBJ1-4, with 7 nucleotides matching TRBD1. Specimen: blood. The CDR3 region has the DNA TGTGCCAGCTCACCCGGGACAGACAATGAAAAACTGTTTTTT. Protein product: CASSPGTDNEKLFF.